One sample yielded the 14 T cell receptor beta chains listed below, sequenced in a study of blood T cell repertoires in COVID-19. The table came from immunoSEQ multiplex PCR; TCRdb's copy has only in-frame clones and leaves some out. The sample holds 80,000 to 90,000 clones; roughly 88% are singletons and the top ten take under 3.5%. Sequencing input: peripheral blood. Receptors originate from a woman older than 75 with COVID-19, enrolled during active disease.

The gene calls are TRBV27 and TRBJ2-7; tentatively, D is TRBD2 (6 bases). This CDR3 region has 15 residues. The V gene's germline CDR1 is MNHEY and CDR2 SMNVEV (reference sequence). V was cut by 5 bases and J by 0 bases, with 14 bases left in between. The CDR3 DNA reads TGTGCCAGCAGTGTACACCCTAGCGCCTCCTACGAGCAGTACTTC. It encodes CASSVHPSASYEQYF.

This chain uses TRBV27 with TRBJ2-7; 9 positions agree with TRBD2. With V trimmed by 6 bases and J by 3 bases, 3 bases remained unmatched. The CDR3 has 13 amino acids. In germline, CDR1 is MNHEY, CDR2 SMNVEV (reference sequence). The chain's CDR3 is CASSLAGHYEQYF. The CDR3 bases are TGTGCCAGCAGCCTAGCGGGGCACTACGAGCAGTACTTC.

The CDR3 spells CASSVGLRSLRGNEQFF. CDR3 sequence (DNA): TGTGCCAGCAGTGTCGGATTAAGGAGTTTACGAGGCAATGAGCAGTTCTTC. The gene calls are TRBV2 and TRBJ2-1; no firm D call. V was trimmed by 4 bases and J by 6 bases, leaving 22 bases between them. Germline V gene lookup returns CDR1 SNHLY and CDR2 FYNNEI. This CDR3 is 17 amino acids long.

The chain has TRBV9 and TRBJ2-7; the match to TRBD1 covers 12 bases. Germline trimming cut 3 bases from V and 2 bases from J; bases unmatched to any gene: 3. This CDR3 has 15 amino acids. Germline CDR1 reads SGDLS; CDR2 reads YYNGEE. The CDR3 protein is CASSAGTGGPYEQYF. CDR3 DNA: TGTGCCAGCAGCGCCGGGACAGGGGGCCCCTACGAGCAGTACTTC.

The chain links TRBV2 to TRBJ1-5; TRBD1 matches at 9 bases. V shed 5 bases, J shed 2 bases, and the junction held 7 bases outside the gene matches. This CDR3 spans 16 amino acids. CDR1 is SNHLY, CDR2 FYNNEI, per germline. CDR3 nucleotides: TGTGCCAGCAGTATACAGGGGGCTGGAGGCAATCAGCCCCAGCATTTT. Amino acids: CASSIQGAGGNQPQHF.

The rearrangement joins TRBV3-1 (or the pseudogene TRBV3-2) to TRBJ2-3, with TRBD2 identical over 8 bases. Trimming cost V 2 bases and J 1 base; bases outside gene matches: 8. CDR3 length: 17 residues. Germline lookup yields CDR1 LGHDT and CDR2 YNNKEL (reference sequence). The CDR3 is CASSQPLNSGGTDTQYF. The CDR3 nucleotides are TGTGCCAGCAGCCAACCATTGAATAGCGGGGGCACAGATACGCAGTATTTT.

This rearrangement joins TRBV5-6 to TRBJ2-7, with 9 nucleotides matching TRBD2. Germline V gene data show CDR1 as SGHDT and CDR2 as YYEEEE. The CDR3 is 15 amino acids. V shed 1 base and J 3 bases; nucleotides not matched to a gene: 5. The CDR3, as DNA: TGTGCCAGCAGCTTGCGCGGGAGGGTCTTCTACGAGCAGTACTTC. Translated: CASSLRGRVFYEQYF.

The chain joins TRBV5-1 to TRBJ2-3; tentative D call: TRBD1 (6 bases). Germline CDR1 is SGHRS and CDR2 is YFSETQ. The CDR3 runs to 16 residues. The V gene lost 2 bases and the J gene lost 2 bases, with 15 bases spanning the gap. CDR3 region: CASSLLGALSTDTQYF. The CDR3 DNA reads as TGCGCCAGCAGCTTACTGGGGGCCCTTTCCACAGATACGCAGTATTTT.

This clone was recorded a few times. J is TRBJ2-7 and V is TRBV7-9, with 7 positions matching TRBD2. CDR1 is SEHNR, CDR2 FQNEAQ, per germline (reference sequence). The CDR3 length is 16 residues. V shed 1 base, J shed 4 bases, and the junction held 10 bases outside the gene matches. The CDR3 bases are TGTGCCAGCAGCTTAGGGCGGGGGATCGGAGGGTACGAGCAGTACTTC. Its protein product is CASSLGRGIGGYEQYF. Based on the CDR3 plus reference TRBV7-9 and TRBJ2-7, the full variable domain is DTGVSQNPRHKITKRGQNVTFRCDPISEHNRLYWYRQTLGQGPEFLTYFQNEAQLEKSRLLSDRFSAERPKGSFSTLEIQRTEQGDSAMYLCASSLGRGIGGYEQYFGPGTRLTVT.

CDR3 region: CASSRDRAGNDEAFF. The CDR3 DNA sequence: TGTGCCAGCAGCCGGGACAGGGCCGGCAATGATGAAGCTTTCTTT. The chain couples TRBV7-9 to TRBJ1-1; 9 bases are a match to TRBD1. With 5 bases clipped from V and 7 bases from J, the junction kept 11 bases outside the gene matches. Looked up from germline, CDR1 is SEHNR and CDR2 is FQNEAQ (reference sequence). The CDR3 loop spans 15 amino acids.

The gene calls are TRBV28 and TRBJ2-3; 8 bases agree with TRBD2. V dropped 8 bases and J dropped 1; count of bases not matched to a gene: 5. This CDR3 has 14 residues. In germline, CDR1 is MDHEN, CDR2 SYDVKM. Written as DNA, the CDR3 is TGTGCCAGCTGCCCGGGGGGGGGCACAGATACGCAGTATTTT. Protein product: CASCPGGGTDTQYF.

The chain links TRBV7-3 to TRBJ2-1; maybe TRBD1 (6 bases). Per the germline V gene, CDR1 is SGHTA and CDR2 is FQGTGA. Deletions cut 5 bases from V and 2 bases from J, with 10 bases between. This CDR3 region has 14 residues. The CDR3 protein is CASSQSGAYNEQFF. In nucleotides, the CDR3 is TGTGCCAGCAGCCAATCAGGGGCCTACAATGAGCAGTTCTTC.

This clone was recorded a few times. The gene calls are TRBV5-1 and TRBJ1-4, with 11 bases aligning to TRBD1. Germline-derived CDR1 and CDR2 are SGHRS and YFSETQ. This CDR3 spans 15 amino acids. V gave up 4 bases and J gave up 6 bases; unmatched junction bases: 5. Here the CDR3 reads CASSDPGQGDEKLFF. The CDR3, as DNA: TGCGCCAGCAGCGATCCGGGACAGGGGGATGAAAAACTGTTTTTT.

Concerning this clone: Mismatch with germline at one junction end may stem from a read error. The CDR3 protein is CASSLVDKGEVPF. CDR3 coding DNA: TGTGCCAGCAGCTTAGTCGACAAAGGGGAAGTCCCTTTT. This sequence joins TRBV7-9 and TRBJ1-1, with D tentatively TRBD1 (5 bases). Germline loops: CDR1 SEHNR, CDR2 FQNEAQ (reference sequence). This CDR3 region has 13 residues.